This T cell receptor (beta chain) is drawn from a study of identical twins. Whole-study findings and limits: Compared with models, monozygotic twins showed more out-of-frame TCR alpha sharing.

Template switching (which added a universal primer site) was used, and cDNA carried unique molecular identifiers. One entry per CDR3 protein, called by TCRdb with MiXCR from the 5' RACE reads. The data contain about 200,000 distinct CDR3 sequences, roughly 15% of them singletons. This clonotype occurred a few times. Its target is unknown. The CDR3 totals 13 residues. Germline V gives CDR1 MNHNS, CDR2 SASEGT. V lost 7 bases and J 4 bases, leaving 13 bases between the germline ends. The same sample was also used in a study of T cells expressing NK-cell markers. According to that study: The CD3+CD56-NKG2C+ fraction of a few donors was likewise dominated by these clonotypes.

This receptor was taken from a young woman in good health. Sequenced: CD8+ T cells sorted from blood. The chain joins TRBV6-1 to TRBJ1-2; unclear D gene. The CDR3 region is CASTPGGSYGYTF. The CDR3 region has the DNA TGTGCCAGCACCCCGGGAGGGTCCTATGGCTACACCTTC.